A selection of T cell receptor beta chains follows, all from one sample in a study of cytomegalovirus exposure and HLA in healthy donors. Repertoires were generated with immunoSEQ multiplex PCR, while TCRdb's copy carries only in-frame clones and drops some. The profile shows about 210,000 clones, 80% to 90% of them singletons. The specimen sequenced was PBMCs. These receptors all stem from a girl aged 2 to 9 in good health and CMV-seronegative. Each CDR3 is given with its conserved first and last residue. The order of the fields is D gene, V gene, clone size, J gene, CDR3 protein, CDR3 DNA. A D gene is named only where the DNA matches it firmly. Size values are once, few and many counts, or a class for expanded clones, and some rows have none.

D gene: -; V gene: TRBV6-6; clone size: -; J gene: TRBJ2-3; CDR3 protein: CASSQKDRLSTDTQYF; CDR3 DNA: TGTGCCAGCAGCCAGAAAGACAGGCTCAGCACAGATACGCAGTATTTT
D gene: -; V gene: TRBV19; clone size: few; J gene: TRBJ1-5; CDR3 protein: CASTDLSGRQASSNQPQHF; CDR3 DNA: TGTGCCAGTACCGATCTCTCGGGGAGACAGGCTTCAAGCAATCAGCCCCAGCATTTT
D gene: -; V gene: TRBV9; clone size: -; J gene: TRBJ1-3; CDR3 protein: CASSATTASGNTIYF; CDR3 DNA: TGTGCCAGCAGCGCGACGACAGCCTCTGGAAACACCATATATTTT
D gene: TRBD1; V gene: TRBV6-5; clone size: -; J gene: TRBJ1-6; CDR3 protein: CASGRDRVDSPLHF; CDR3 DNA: TGTGCCAGCGGCCGGGACAGGGTAGATTCACCCCTCCACTTT
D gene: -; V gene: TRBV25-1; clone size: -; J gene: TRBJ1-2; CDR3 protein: CASSVMETSGGYTF; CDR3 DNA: TGTGCCAGCAGTGTGATGGAAACTTCGGGTGGCTACACCTTC
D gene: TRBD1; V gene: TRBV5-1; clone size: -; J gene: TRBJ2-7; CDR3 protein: CASSSPGQGYEQYF; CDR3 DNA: TGCGCCAGCAGCTCCCCGGGACAGGGATACGAGCAGTACTTC
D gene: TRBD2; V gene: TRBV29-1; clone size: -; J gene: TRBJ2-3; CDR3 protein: CSVGSAGVTDTQYF; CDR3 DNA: TGCAGCGTTGGATCGGCGGGAGTCACAGATACGCAGTATTTT
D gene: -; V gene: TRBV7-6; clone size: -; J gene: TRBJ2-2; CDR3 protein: CASSSRVLNTGELFF; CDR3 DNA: TGTGCCAGCAGCTCCAGGGTCCTTAACACCGGGGAGCTGTTTTTT
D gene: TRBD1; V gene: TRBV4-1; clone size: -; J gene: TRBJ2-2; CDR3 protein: CASSLSGQVTGELFF; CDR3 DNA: TGCGCCAGCAGCCTAAGCGGACAGGTTACCGGGGAGCTGTTTTTT
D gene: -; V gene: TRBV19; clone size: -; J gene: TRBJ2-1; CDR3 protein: CASSIPSYNEQFF; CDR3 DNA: TGTGCCAGTAGTATTCCGAGCTACAATGAGCAGTTCTTC
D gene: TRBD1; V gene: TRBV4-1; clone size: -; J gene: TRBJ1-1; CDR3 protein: CASSQNIRQGWRTEAFF; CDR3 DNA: TGCGCCAGCAGCCAAAACATCAGACAGGGGTGGAGAACTGAAGCTTTCTTT
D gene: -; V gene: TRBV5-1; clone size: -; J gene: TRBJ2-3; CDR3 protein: CASSLAGFSTDTQYF; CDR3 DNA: TGCGCCAGCAGCTTGGCAGGGTTTTCCACAGATACGCAGTATTTT
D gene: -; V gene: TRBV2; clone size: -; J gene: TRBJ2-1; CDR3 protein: CASNRRGTDNEQFF; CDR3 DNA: TGTGCCAGCAATCGGCGGGGAACCGACAATGAGCAGTTCTTC
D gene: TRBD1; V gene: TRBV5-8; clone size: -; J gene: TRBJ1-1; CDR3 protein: CASSLGTGSTEAFF; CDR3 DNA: TGTGCCAGCAGCTTAGGGACAGGAAGCACTGAAGCTTTCTTT
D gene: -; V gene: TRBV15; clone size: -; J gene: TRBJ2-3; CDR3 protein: CASHAATTDTQYF; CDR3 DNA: TGTGCCTCCCACGCGGCGACCACAGATACGCAGTATTTT
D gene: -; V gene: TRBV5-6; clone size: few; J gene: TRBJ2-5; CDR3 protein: CASSLKHSQETQYF; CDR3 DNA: TGTGCCAGCAGCTTGAAGCACAGTCAAGAGACCCAGTACTTC
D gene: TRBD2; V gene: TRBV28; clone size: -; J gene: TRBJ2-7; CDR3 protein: CASSPLGEGSYEQYF; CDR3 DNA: TGTGCCAGCAGCCCCTTGGGGGAGGGTTCCTACGAGCAGTACTTC
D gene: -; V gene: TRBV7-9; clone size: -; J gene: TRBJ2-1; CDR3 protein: CASSLEVRRFSNNEQFF; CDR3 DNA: TGTGCCAGCAGCTTAGAGGTGCGGCGGTTTAGTAACAATGAGCAGTTCTTC
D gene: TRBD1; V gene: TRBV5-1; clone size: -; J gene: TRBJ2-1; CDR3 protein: CASSWTGKQFF; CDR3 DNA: TGCGCCAGCAGCTGGACAGGGAAGCAGTTCTTC
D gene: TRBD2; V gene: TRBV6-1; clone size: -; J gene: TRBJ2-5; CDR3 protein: CASFILAGEQETQYF; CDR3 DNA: TGTGCCAGCTTTATCTTAGCGGGGGAACAAGAGACCCAGTACTTC
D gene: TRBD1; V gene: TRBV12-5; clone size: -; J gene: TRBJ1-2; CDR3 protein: CASGPGQDSNYGYTF; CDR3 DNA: TGTGCTAGCGGGCCGGGACAGGACTCCAACTATGGCTACACCTTC
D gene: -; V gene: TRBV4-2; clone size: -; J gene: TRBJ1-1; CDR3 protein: CASSQADTEAFF; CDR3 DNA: TGTGCCAGCAGCCAAGCGGACACTGAAGCTTTCTTT
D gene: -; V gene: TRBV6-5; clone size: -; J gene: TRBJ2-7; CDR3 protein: CASSYLQGYEQYF; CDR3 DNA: TGTGCCAGCAGTTACTTACAGGGCTACGAGCAGTACTTC
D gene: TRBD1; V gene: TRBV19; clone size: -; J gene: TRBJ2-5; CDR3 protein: CASSIQQGLVETQYF; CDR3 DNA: TGTGCCAGTAGTATACAACAGGGGCTGGTTGAGACCCAGTACTTC
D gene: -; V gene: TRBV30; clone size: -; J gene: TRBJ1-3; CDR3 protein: CAWGQLGNTIYF; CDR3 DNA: TGTGCCTGGGGACAGCTTGGAAACACCATATATTTT
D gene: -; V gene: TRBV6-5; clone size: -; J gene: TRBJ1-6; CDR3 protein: CASSSIPISYNSPLHF; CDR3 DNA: TGTGCCAGCAGTTCTATTCCTATCTCCTATAATTCACCCCTCCACTTT
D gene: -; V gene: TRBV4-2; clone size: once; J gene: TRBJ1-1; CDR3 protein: CASSQGVAGERGAFF; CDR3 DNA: TGTGCCAGCAGCCAAGGGGTGGCGGGGGAGAGGGGAGCTTTCTTT
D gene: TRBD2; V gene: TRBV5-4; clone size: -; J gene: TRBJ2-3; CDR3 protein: CANIDPERGHTDTQYF; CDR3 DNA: TGTGCCAACATAGACCCCGAGCGGGGGCACACAGATACGCAGTATTTT
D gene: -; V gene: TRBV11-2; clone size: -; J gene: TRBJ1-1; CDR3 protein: CASSLVPGITEAFF; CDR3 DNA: TGTGCCAGCAGCTTAGTGCCGGGGATCACTGAAGCTTTCTTT
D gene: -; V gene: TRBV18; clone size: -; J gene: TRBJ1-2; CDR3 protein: CASSLIRSYGYTF; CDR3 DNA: TGTGCCAGCTCGCTGATTCGGAGCTATGGCTACACCTTC
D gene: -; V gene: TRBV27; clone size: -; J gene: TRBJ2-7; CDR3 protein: CASRRSQGYEQYF; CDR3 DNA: TGTGCCAGCAGGCGATCTCAGGGCTACGAGCAGTACTTC
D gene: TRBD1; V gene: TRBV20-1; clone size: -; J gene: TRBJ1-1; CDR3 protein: CRRTGDTEAFF; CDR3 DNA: TGCAGGAGAACAGGGGACACTGAAGCTTTCTTT
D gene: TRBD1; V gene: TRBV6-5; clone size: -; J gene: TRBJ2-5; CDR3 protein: CASSYSRQGETQYF; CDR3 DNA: TGTGCCAGCAGTTACTCGAGACAGGGAGAGACCCAGTACTTC
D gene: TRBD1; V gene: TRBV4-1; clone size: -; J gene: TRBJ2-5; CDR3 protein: CASSQGQKEETQYF; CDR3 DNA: TGCGCCAGCAGCCAGGGACAGAAGGAAGAGACCCAGTACTTC
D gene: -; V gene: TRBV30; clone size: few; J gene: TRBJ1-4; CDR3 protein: CAWSVKRVLSEKLFF; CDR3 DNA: TGTGCCTGGAGTGTTAAGAGGGTATTGTCTGAAAAACTGTTTTTT
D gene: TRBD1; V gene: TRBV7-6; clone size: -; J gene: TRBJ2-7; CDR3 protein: CASSSDRGSYEQYF; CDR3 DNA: TGTGCCAGCAGCTCCGACAGGGGCTCCTACGAGCAGTACTTC
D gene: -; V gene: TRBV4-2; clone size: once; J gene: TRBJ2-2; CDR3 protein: CASSEPPVGEDTGELFF; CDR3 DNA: TGTGCCAGCAGCGAGCCTCCCGTGGGAGAAGACACCGGGGAGCTGTTTTTT
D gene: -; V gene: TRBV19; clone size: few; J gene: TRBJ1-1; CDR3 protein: CASSRRAEAFF; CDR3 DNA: TGTGCCAGTAGTAGGAGGGCCGAAGCTTTCTTT
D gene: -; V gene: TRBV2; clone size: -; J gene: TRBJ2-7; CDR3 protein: CASSETGNEQYF; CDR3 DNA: TGTGCCAGCAGCGAAACGGGGAACGAGCAGTACTTC
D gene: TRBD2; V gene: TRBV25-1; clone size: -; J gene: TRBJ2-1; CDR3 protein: CASSEWGSGSYNEQFF; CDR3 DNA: TGTGCCAGCAGTGAATGGGGTAGCGGGAGCTACAATGAGCAGTTCTTC
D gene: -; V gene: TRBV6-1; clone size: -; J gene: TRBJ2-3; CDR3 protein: CASSGPSGVNTDTQYF; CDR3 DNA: TGTGCCAGCAGTGGTCCGTCGGGGGTCAACACAGATACGCAGTATTTT
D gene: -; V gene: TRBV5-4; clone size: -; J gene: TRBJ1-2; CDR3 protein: CASSLGWRDYGYTF; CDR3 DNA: TGTGCCAGCAGCTTGGGATGGAGAGATTATGGCTACACCTTC
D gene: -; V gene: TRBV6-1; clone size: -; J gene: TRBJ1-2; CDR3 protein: CASSEWVNRGAYGYTF; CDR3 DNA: TGTGCCAGCAGTGAATGGGTTAACCGGGGTGCCTATGGCTACACCTTC
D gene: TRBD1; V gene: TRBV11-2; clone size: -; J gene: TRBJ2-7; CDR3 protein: CASSLPGTGVSYEQYF; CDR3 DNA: TGTGCCAGCAGCTTACCGGGGACAGGAGTATCCTACGAGCAGTACTTC
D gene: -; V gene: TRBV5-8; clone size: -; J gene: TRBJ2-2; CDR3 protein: CASSLVGGAGELFF; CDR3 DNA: TGTGCCAGCAGCTTGGTAGGTGGAGCCGGGGAGCTGTTTTTT
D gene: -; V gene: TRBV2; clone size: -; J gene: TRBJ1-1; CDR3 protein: CASREENTEAFF; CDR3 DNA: TGTGCCAGCAGAGAGGAGAACACTGAAGCTTTCTTT